Here is one TCR beta chain with its context. The data stem from a study of blood T cell repertoires in COVID-19. In the authors' methods: Amplification of reference gene primers was used by the study to estimate nucleated cell counts. Using immunoSEQ multiplex PCR, the repertoire was profiled, and TCRdb retains in-frame clones only, with some absent. That table supplies the V and J calls and clone size; D and trimming were determined from the DNA. The profile shows 180,000 or so clones, approximately 86% of them singletons. The V end was cut by 1 base, the J end by 1 base, with 2 bases between. The germline gives CDR1 MGHRA, CDR2 YSYEKL. The CDR3 spans 12 residues.

The chain joins TRBV4-1 to TRBJ2-7; no clear D gene. The material sequenced was peripheral blood. This TCR derives from a woman aged 30 to 39 with active or convalescent COVID-19. CDR3 in amino acids: CASSQVSYEQYF. For the CDR3, the DNA is TGCGCCAGCAGCCAAGTATCCTACGAGCAGTACTTC.